Sequencing of this TCR beta chain was carried out in a study of T cell responses to AZD1222 COVID-19 vaccine. In germline, CDR1 is SGHVS, CDR2 FNYEAQ. Trimming cost V 5 bases and J 2 bases, with 12 bases left between them. CDR3 length: 14 residues. Points from the study as a whole: No day 14 peak samples; only post-peak repertoires were characterized.

Of note for this clone: What it recognizes is unknown.

Produced via immunoSEQ multiplex PCR; TCRdb's table is partial and in-frame only. The profile shows roughly 87,000 clones, about 88% of them singletons. The sequenced sample was peripheral blood, obtained 28 days after the second AZD1222 dose. V and J are TRBV7-6 and TRBJ1-2; no clear D gene. The sequence was collected from an adult who received the AZD1222 COVID-19 vaccine. CDR3 region: CASSPEGMNYGYTF. CDR3 nucleotide sequence: TGTGCCAGCAGCCCTGAAGGAATGAACTATGGCTACACCTTC.